Sequencing of this T cell receptor beta chain was carried out in a study of blood T cell repertoires in COVID-19 (dated by TCRdb to the early 2020s). Describing the broader study: The collaborator samples originated in the United States, Italy and Spain and spanned the acute and convalescent phases of COVID-19. The prospective study material was composed of cDNA or gDNA derived from T cells, B-cell-depleted T cells, or PBMCs. Subjects who had been exposed to COVID-19, were actively infected with it, or had recovered from it provided the deeply sampled blood TCRbeta repertoires that made up the dataset. The repertoires were released in a freely available public database intended as a resource for research on the immune response to SARS-CoV-2. The samples were drawn from two sources: the first 160 participants of the ongoing ImmuneRACE study, and over 950 subjects contributed by 6 global collaborators. Nearly every sample came with metadata listing a de-identified subject ID, COVID-19 status, age in years and sex. Where available, HLA class I and class II types were obtained from metadata supplied by the sample provider rather than from assay-based typing.

This clone turned up a few times. Its antigen remains undetermined. One base away there is no much larger clone; base qualities are not given. Via the germline V gene, CDR1 is KGHSH and CDR2 LQKENI. CDR3 length: 13 amino acids, cysteine to phenylalanine. Only the CDR3 part of the read is kept: 39 bases, read in frame from the first base. V loses 4 bases of germline sequence and J loses 3 bases, and the interval between the two ends is 8 bases. The collaborating institutions used their own protocols to collect whole blood in K2EDTA tubes. Collaborator samples were shipped for TCRbeta analysis as frozen whole blood, isolated PBMCs, or DNA extracted from either sample type. The immunoSEQ Assay, a bias-controlled multiplex PCR, was used to amplify TCRbeta CDR3 regions from genomic DNA. On the authors' methods: Nucleated cell counts per sample were estimated from amplification of reference gene primers within the assay. To quantify the absolute abundance of each unique TCRbeta CDR3 rearrangement, sequence reads were collapsed and filtered. For each sample, productive Simpson clonality was calculated as the square root of Simpson's diversity index over productive rearrangements. Entries here come from immuneACCESS through TCRdb and include only in-frame sequences with V and J called. Some clones fail to appear in such tables; in the studies checked, an unresolved V gene covers under half of the shortfall, and the cause of the remainder is unknown. V and J calls and clone size are those listed in that table; D and trimming were worked out from the DNA. Recorded for this sample are about 92,000 clones; about 85% of them occurred a single time. Clones ranked in the top ten supply 9.5% to 15% of the sample.

Study-wide findings and limitations: The quantity of clinical and demographic metadata differed by source and by participant and was supplied without curation.

Material for sequencing was peripheral blood. This TCR derives from a human donor in a cohort sampled during active COVID-19. The chain couples TRBV18 to TRBJ2-3, and the D gene may be TRBD1, 5 bases matching. The sequenced DNA is TGTGCCAGCTCACAGACAGCTACAGATACGCAGTATTTT. Translated, it reads CASSQTATDTQYF.